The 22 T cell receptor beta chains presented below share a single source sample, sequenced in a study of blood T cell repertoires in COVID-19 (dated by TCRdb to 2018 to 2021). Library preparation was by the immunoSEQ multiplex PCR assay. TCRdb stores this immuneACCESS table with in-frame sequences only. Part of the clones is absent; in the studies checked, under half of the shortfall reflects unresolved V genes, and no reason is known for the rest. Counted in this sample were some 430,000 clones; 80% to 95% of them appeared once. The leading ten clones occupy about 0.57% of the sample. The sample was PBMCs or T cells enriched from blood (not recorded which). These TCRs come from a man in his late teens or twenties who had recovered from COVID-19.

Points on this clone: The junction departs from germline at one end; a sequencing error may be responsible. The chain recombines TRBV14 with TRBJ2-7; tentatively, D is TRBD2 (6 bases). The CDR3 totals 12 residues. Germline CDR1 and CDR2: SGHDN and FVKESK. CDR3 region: CASSQDGTSKIF. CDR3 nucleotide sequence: TGTGCCAGCAGCCAAGACGGGACTTCCAAAATCTTC.

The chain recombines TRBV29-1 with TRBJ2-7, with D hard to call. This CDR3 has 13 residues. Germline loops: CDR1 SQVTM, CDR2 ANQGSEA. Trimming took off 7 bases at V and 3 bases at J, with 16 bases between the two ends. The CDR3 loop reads CSALTTHSYEQYF. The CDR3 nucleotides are TGCAGCGCCCTGACGACACATAGCTACGAGCAGTACTTC.

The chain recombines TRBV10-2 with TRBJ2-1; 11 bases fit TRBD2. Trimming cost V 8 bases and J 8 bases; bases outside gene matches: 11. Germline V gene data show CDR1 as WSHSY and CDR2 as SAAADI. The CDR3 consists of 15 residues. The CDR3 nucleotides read TGCGCCAGCTTGGCTAGCGGGAGGATAGATCATGAGCAGTTCTTC. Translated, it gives CASLASGRIDHEQFF.

Written as DNA, the CDR3 is TGTGCCAGCAGCTTAAGGGGACAGGGTAATTCACCCCTCCACTTT. Protein product: CASSLRGQGNSPLHF. The chain joins TRBV11-3 to TRBJ1-6; 9 nucleotides agree with TRBD1. The CDR3 runs to 15 residues. Germline loops: CDR1 SGHNT, CDR2 YENEEA. After removal of 2 bases from V and 6 bases from J, the junction contained 2 bases not matched to a gene.

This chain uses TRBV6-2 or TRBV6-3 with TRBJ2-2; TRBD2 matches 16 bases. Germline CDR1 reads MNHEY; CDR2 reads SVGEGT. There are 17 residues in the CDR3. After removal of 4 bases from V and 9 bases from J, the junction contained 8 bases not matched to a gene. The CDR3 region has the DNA TGTGCCAGCAGTTCCCAGGGACTAGCGGGGGGGCCGCGGGAGCTGTTTTTT. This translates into CASSSQGLAGGPRELFF.

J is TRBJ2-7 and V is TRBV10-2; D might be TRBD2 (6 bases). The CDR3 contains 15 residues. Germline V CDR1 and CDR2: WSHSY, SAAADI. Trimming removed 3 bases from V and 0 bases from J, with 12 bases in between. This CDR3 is CASSDTSRNSYEQYF. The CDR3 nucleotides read TGCGCCAGCAGTGACACTAGCAGAAACTCCTACGAGCAGTACTTC.

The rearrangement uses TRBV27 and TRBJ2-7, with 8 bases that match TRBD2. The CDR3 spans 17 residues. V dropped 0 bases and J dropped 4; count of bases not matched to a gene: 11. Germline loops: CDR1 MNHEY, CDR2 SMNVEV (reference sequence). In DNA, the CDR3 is TGTGCCAGCAGTTTATCGATTGGGCGGGAGGCAGTATACGAGCAGTACTTC. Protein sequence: CASSLSIGREAVYEQYF.

The CDR3 DNA reads TGTGCCAGCAGCCGCCAAGGGAGGGGCTCTGGAAACACCATATATTTT. It codes for CASSRQGRGSGNTIYF. The rearrangement uses TRBV7-6 and TRBJ1-3; the D gene is possibly TRBD1 (5 bases). This CDR3 region has 16 residues. Germline values: CDR1 SGHVS, CDR2 FNYEAQ. Trimming shortened V by 5 bases and J by 0 bases, and 14 bases separated the two germline ends. The complete variable domain, with remaining parts taken from reference TRBV7-6 and TRBJ1-3, reads GAGVSQSPRYKVTKRGQDVALRCDPISGHVSLYWYRQALGQGPEFLTYFNYEAQQDKSGLPNDRFSAERPEGSISTLTIQRTEQRDSAMYRCASSRQGRGSGNTIYFGEGSWLTVV.

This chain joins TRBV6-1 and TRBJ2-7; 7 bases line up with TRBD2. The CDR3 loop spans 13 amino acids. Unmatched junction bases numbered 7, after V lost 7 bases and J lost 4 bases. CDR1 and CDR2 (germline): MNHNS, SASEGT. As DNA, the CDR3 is TGTGCCAGCACACCTAGCGGAAGGTACGAGCAGTACTTC. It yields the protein CASTPSGRYEQYF.

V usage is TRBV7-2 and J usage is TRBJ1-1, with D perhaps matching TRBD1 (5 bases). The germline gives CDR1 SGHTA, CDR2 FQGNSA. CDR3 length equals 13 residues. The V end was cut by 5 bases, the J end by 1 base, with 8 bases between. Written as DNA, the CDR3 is TGTGCCAGCAGCACGACAGAGAACACTGAAGCTTTCTTT. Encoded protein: CASSTTENTEAFF.

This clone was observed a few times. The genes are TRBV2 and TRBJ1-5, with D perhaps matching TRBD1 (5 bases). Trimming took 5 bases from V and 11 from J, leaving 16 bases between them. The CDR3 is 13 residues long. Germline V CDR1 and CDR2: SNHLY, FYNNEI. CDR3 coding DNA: TGTGCCAGCAGTCTGGGGCCGGGTTCGGCCCAGCATTTT. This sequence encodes CASSLGPGSAQHF. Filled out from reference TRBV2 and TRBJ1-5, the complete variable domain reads EPEVTQTPSHQVTQMGQEVILRCVPISNHLYFYWYRQILGQKVEFLVSFYNNEISEKSEIFDDQFSVERPDGSNFTLKIRSTKLEDSAMYFCASSLGPGSAQHFGDGTRLSIL.

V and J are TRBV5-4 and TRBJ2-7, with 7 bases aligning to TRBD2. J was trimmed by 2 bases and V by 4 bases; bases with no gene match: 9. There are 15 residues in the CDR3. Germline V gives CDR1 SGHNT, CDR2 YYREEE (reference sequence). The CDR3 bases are TGTGCCAGCAGCCCGGACGGCGGGGGTACCTACGAGCAGTACTTC. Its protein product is CASSPDGGGTYEQYF.

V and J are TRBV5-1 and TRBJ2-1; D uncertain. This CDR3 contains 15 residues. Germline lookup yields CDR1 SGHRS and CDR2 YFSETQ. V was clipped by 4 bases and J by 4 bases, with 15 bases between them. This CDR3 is CASSAVLDPYNEQFF. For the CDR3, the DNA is TGCGCCAGCAGCGCGGTTCTCGACCCTTACAATGAGCAGTTCTTC.

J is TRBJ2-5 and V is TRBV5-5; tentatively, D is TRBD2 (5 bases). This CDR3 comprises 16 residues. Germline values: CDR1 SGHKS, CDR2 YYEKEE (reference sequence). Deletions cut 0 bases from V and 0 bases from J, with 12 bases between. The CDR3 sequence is CASSLGAGKYQETQYF. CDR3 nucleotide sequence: TGTGCCAGCAGCTTGGGGGCCGGGAAGTACCAAGAGACCCAGTACTTC.

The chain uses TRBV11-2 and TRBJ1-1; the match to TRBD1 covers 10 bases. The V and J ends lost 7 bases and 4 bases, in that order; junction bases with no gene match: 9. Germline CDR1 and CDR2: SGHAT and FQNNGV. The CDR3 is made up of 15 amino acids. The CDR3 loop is CASTFQGQGTTEAFF. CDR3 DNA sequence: TGTGCCAGCACCTTTCAGGGACAGGGGACCACTGAAGCTTTCTTT.

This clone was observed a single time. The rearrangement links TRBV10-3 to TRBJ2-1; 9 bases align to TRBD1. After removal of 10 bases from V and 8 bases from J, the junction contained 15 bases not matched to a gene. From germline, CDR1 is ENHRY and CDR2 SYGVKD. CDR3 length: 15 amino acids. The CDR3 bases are TGTGCCACCCTATGGCGGGACAGGGACGAGGATGAGCAGTTCTTC. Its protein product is CATLWRDRDEDEQFF.

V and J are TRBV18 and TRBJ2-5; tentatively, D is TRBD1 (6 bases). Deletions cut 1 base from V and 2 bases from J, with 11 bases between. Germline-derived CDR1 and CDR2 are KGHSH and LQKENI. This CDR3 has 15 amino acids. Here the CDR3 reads CASSPRGQGQETQYF. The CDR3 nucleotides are TGTGCCAGCTCACCACGGGGACAAGGGCAAGAGACCCAGTACTTC.

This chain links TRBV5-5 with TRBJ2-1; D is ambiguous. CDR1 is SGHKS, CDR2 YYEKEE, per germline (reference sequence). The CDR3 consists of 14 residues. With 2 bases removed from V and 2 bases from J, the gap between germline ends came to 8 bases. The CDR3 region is CASSFVHTYNEQFF. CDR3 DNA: TGTGCCAGCAGCTTTGTTCACACCTACAATGAGCAGTTCTTC.

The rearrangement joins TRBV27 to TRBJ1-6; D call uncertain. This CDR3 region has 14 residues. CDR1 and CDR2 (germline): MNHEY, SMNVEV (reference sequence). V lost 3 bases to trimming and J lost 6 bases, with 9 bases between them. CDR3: CASSFGDSNSPLHF. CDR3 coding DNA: TGTGCCAGCAGTTTTGGAGATTCTAATTCACCCCTCCACTTT.

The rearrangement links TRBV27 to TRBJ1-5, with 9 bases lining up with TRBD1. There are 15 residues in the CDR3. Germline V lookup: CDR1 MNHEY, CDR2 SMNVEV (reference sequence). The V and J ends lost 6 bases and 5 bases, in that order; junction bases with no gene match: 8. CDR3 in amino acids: CASSVGQGRDQPQHF. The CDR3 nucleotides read TGTGCCAGCAGCGTAGGACAGGGGAGGGATCAGCCCCAGCATTTT.

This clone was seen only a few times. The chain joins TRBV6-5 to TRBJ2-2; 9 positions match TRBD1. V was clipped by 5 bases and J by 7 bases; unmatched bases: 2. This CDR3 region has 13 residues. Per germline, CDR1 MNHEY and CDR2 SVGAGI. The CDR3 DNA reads TGTGCCAGCAGTCGACAGGGGGTCGGGGAGCTGTTTTTT. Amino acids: CASSRQGVGELFF.

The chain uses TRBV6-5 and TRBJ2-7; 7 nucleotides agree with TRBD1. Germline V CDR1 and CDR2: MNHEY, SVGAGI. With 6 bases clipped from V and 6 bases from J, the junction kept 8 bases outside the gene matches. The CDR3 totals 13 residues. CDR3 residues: CASRGQTISEQYF. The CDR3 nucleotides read TGTGCCAGCAGGGGACAGACAATCTCCGAGCAGTACTTC.